This T cell receptor beta chain was captured by sequencing in a study of blood T cell repertoires in COVID-19. As for the study in general: Samples representing acute and convalescent COVID-19 were sourced from the United States, Italy and Spain. Nucleic acid was either cDNA or gDNA, and it came from T cells, B-cell-depleted T cells, or PBMCs.

V lost 1 base and J lost 6, with 14 bases in between. From germline, CDR1 is SGHNT and CDR2 YYREEE (reference sequence). The length of the CDR3 is 16 residues. Per the authors' pipeline: By means of reference gene primer amplification, nucleated cell counts were estimated. The assay was immunoSEQ multiplex PCR, and TCRdb's table has in-frame clones only and misses some. V, J and clone size were drawn from that table, and D and trimming were deduced from the DNA. The sample lists about 140,000 clones, 70% to 85% seen once, with roughly 9.8% in the top ten. The rearrangement links TRBV5-4 to TRBJ1-6; D unclear. This TCR was sampled from a man between 60 and 75 years old who had recovered from COVID-19. The sequencing input was peripheral blood. The CDR3 sequence is CASSLNPGPINSPLHF. The CDR3 region has the DNA TGTGCCAGCAGCTTGAACCCAGGCCCGATTAATTCACCCCTCCACTTT.